The T cell receptor (beta chain) under discussion was sequenced for a study of human T cells and chemical hapten exposure. Deletions cut 4 bases from V and 7 bases from J, with 14 bases between. This CDR3 has 14 amino acids. Individual cDNA molecules received unique molecular identifiers in the library. TCRdb ran MiXCR on the RACE reads and lists one entry per CDR3 protein. This table holds about 40,000 distinct CDR3 sequences, around 3.2% found once. Study-wide results and caveats: Once DPC sensitization occurred, TCRs above 1 in 1000 frequency showed no change.

Regarding time point: patch test 2, 6 weeks after DPC sensitization. Treatment noted: therapeutic diphenylcyclopropenone sensitization with weekly scalp DPC. Blood draws preceded each patch test application. Many counts were recorded for this clonotype. Its antigen is not identified. V gene TRBV12-3 or TRBV12-4 combines with J gene TRBJ1-5; perhaps TRBD1 as D (5 bases). The TCR comes from a middle-aged man with alopecia areata. Some clones in this sample may be carry-over from other donors' samples. This material consisted of whole blood, taken in connection with sensitization to the hapten diphenylcyclopropenone (DPC). CDR3 sequence (DNA): TGTGCCAGCAGTTCCGAAGCAGGGCCCCAGCCCCAGCATTTT. Its translation is CASSSEAGPQPQHF.